The entry that follows covers one TCR beta chain sequence. This entry belongs to a study of glioma-infiltrating T cells after dendritic cell vaccination. The wider study: Glioblastoma patients came from Phase I and II dendritic cell vaccination trials.

Time point denoted: after dendritic cell vaccination, including at tumor progression/relapse. The primer mix had 60 V beta and 13 J beta primers. The table came from immunoSEQ multiplex PCR; TCRdb's copy has only in-frame clones and leaves some out. Of approximately 24,000 clones in the sample, roughly 86% are singletons; the top ten hold around 3.2%. V gave up 5 bases and J gave up 2 bases, with 7 bases separating them. Germline loops: CDR1 WSHSY, CDR2 SAAADI. The CDR3 sequence is 12 residues long. This specimen was blood, taken after dendritic cell vaccination. The chain joins TRBV10-2 to TRBJ2-7; D not resolved. The sequence came from a human donor with glioblastoma. CDR3 sequence reads: CASSPPAYEQYF. DNA for the CDR3: TGCGCCAGCAGTCCCCCGGCCTACGAGCAGTACTTC.